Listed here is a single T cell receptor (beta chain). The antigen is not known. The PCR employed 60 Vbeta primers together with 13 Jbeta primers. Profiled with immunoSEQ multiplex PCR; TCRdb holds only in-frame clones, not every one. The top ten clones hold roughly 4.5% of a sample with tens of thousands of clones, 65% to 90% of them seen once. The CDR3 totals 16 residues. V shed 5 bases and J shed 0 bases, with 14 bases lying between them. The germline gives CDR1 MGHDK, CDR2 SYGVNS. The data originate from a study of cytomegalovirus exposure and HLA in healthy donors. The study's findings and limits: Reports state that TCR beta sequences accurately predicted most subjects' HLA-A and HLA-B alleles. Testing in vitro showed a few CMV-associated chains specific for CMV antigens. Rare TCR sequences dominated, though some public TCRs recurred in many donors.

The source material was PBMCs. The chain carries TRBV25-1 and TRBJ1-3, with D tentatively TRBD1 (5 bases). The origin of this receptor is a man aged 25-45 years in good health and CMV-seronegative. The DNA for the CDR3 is TGTGCCAGCAGTAGTTCCCAGGGAAACTCTGGAAACACCATATATTTT. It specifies CASSSSQGNSGNTIYF.